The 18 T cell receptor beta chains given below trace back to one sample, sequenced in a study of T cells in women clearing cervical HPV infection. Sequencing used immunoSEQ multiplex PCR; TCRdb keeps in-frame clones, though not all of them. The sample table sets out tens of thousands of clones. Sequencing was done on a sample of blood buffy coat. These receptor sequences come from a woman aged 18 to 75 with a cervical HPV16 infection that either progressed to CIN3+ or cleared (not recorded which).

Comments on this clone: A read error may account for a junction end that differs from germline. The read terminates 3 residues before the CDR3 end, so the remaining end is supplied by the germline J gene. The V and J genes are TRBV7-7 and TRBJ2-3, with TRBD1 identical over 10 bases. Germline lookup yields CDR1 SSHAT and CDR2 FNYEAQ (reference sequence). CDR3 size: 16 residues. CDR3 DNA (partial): TGTGCTAGCAGCTTAGATGGACAGGGGGTAGTCGAGACG. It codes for CASSLDGQGVVET. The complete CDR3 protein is CASSLDGQGVVETQYF. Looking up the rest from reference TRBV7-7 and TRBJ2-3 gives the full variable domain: GAGVSQSPRYKVTKRGQDVTLRCDPISSHATLYWYQQALGQGPEFLTYFNYEAQPDKSGLPSDRFSAERPEGSISTLTIQRTEQRDSAMYRCASSLDGQGVVETQYFGPGTRLTVL.

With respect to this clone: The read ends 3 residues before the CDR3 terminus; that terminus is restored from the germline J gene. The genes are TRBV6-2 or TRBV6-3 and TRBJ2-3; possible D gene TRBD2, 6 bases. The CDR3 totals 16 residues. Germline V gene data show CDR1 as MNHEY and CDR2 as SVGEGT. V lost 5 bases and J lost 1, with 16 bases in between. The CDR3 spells CASSHPTGGGTDTQYF. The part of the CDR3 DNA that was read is TGTGCCAGCAGTCATCCCACTGGCGGGGGCACAGATACG.

The CDR3 loop is CASSLVLGTGTDTYTF. The covered CDR3 bases are TGCGCCAGCAGCTTGGTTCTTGGGACAGGCACAGATACC. The gene calls are TRBV5-1 and TRBJ1-2; TRBD1 agrees at 8 bases. The missing CDR3 end, 3 residues past where the read stops, is filled in from the germline J gene. From germline, CDR1 is SGHRS and CDR2 YFSETQ. CDR3 length: 16 residues.

The sequenced part of the CDR3 DNA is TGTGCCAGCAGCCTCGGCGGGAGCTCCTACGAG. Its translation: CASSLGGSSYE. The complete CDR3 reads CASSLGGSSYEQYF. V and J are TRBV27 and TRBJ2-7; TRBD2 agrees at 7 bases. The CDR3 is cut off 3 residues early in the read; its end comes from the germline J gene. Trimming at V came to 6 bases and at J to 0 bases, leaving 5 bases not matched to a gene. CDR1 is MNHEY, CDR2 SMNVEV, per germline (reference sequence). CDR3 length: 14 amino acids.

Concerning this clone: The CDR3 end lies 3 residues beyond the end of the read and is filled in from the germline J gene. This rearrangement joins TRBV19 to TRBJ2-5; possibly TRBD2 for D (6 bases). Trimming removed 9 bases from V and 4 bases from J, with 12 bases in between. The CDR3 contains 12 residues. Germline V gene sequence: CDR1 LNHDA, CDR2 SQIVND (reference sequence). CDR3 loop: CASSVGGETQYF. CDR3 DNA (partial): TGTGCCAGCTCCGTCGGGGGAGAGACC.

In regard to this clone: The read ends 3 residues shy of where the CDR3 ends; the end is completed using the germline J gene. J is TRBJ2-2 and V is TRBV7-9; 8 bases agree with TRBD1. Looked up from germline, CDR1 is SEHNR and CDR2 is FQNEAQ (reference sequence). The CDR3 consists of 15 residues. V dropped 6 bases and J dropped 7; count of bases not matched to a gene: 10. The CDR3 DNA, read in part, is TGTGCCAGCAGTTTCCAGAGACAGGGGATCGGGGAG. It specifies CASSFQRQGIGE. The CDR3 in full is CASSFQRQGIGELFF.

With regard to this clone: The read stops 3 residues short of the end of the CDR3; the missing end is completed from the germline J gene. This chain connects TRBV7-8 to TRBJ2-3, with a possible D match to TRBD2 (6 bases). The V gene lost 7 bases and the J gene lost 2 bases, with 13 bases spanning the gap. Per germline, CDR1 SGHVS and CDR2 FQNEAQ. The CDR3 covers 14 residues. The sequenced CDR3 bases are TGTGCCAGCAAAGGGCTAGCGTACACAGATACG. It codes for CASKGLAYTDT. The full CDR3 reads CASKGLAYTDTQYF.

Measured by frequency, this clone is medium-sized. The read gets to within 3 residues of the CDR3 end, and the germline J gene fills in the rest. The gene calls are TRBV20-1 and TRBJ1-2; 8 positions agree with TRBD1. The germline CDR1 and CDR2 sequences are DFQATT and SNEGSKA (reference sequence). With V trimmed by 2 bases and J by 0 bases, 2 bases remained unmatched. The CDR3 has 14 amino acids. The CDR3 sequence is CSARQGASNYGYTF. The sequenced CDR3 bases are TGCAGTGCTAGACAGGGGGCCTCTAACTATGGC.

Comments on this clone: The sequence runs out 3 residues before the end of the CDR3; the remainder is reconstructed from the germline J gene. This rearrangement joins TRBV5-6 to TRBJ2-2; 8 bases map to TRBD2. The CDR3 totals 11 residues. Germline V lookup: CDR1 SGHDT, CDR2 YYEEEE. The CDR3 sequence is CASSAGLALFF. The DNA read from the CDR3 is TGTGCCAGCAGCGCTGGACTAGCG.

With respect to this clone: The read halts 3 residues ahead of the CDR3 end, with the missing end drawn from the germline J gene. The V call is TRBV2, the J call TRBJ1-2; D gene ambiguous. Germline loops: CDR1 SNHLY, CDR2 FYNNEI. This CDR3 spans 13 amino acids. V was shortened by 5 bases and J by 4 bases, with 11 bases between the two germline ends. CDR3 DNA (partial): TGTGCCAGCAGTCCCGAGGCCCTCTATGGC. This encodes CASSPEALYG. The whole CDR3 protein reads CASSPEALYGYTF. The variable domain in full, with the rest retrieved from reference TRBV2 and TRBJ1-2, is EPEVTQTPSHQVTQMGQEVILRCVPISNHLYFYWYRQILGQKVEFLVSFYNNEISEKSEIFDDQFSVERPDGSNFTLKIRSTKLEDSAMYFCASSPEALYGYTFGSGTRLTVV.

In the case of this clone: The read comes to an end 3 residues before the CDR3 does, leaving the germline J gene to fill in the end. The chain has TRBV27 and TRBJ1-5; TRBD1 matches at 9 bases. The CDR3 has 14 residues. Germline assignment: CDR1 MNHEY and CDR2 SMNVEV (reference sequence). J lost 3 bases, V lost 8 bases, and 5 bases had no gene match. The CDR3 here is CASRTGVDNQPQHF. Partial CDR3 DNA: TGTGCCAGCCGGACAGGGGTAGACAATCAGCCC.

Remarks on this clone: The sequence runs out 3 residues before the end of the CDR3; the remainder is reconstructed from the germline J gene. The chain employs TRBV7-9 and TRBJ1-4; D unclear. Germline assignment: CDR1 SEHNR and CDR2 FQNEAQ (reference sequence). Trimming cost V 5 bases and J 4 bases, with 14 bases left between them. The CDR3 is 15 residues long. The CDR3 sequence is CASSPQAGRNEKLFF. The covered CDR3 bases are TGTGCCAGCAGCCCCCAGGCAGGCCGTAATGAAAAA.

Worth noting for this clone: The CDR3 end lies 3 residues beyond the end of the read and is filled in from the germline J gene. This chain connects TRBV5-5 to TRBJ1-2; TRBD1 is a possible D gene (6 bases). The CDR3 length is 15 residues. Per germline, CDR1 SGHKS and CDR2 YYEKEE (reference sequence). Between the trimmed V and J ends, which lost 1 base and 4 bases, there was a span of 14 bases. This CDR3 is CASSLQGGGGYGYTF. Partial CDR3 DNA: TGTGCCAGCAGCTTGCAAGGAGGGGGTGGCTATGGC.

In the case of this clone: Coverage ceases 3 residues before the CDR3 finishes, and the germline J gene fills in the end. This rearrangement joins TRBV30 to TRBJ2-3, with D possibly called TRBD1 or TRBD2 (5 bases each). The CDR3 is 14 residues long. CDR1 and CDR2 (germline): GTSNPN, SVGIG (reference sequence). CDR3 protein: CAWSVLNQGETQYF. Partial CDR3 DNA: TGTGCCTGGAGTGTACTAAACCAAGGGGAGACG.

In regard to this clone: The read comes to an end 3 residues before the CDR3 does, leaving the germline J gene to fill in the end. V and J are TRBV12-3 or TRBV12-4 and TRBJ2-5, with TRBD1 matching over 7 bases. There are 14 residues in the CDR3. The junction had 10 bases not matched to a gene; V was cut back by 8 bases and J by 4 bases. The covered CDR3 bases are TGTGCCAGCTCGCGACAGGGCTCCAGAGAGACC. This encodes CASSRQGSRET. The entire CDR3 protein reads CASSRQGSRETQYF.

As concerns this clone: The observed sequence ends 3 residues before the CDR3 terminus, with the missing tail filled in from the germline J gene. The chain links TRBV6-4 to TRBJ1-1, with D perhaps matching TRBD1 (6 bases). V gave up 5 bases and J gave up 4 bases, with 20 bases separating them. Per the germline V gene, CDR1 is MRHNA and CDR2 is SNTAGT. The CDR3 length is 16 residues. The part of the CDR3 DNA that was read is TGTGCCAGCAGTCACGAACAGGGAAGTATGAGCACTGAA. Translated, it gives CASSHEQGSMSTE. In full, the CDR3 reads CASSHEQGSMSTEAFF.

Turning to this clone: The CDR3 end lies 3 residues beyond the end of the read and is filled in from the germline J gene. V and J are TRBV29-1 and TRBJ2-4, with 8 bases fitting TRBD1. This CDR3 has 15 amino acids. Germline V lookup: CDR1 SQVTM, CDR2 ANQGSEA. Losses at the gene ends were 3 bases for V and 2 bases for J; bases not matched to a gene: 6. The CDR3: CSVEDYRGTKNIQYF. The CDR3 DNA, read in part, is TGCAGCGTTGAGGACTACAGGGGGACCAAAAACATT.

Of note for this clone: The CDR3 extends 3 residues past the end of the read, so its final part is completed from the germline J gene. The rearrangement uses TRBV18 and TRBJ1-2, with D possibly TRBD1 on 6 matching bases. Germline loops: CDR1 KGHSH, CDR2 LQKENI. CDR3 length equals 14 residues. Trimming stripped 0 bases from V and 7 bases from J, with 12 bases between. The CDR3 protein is CASSPPRDIRGYTF. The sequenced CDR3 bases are TGTGCCAGCTCACCACCCCGGGACATTCGTGGC.